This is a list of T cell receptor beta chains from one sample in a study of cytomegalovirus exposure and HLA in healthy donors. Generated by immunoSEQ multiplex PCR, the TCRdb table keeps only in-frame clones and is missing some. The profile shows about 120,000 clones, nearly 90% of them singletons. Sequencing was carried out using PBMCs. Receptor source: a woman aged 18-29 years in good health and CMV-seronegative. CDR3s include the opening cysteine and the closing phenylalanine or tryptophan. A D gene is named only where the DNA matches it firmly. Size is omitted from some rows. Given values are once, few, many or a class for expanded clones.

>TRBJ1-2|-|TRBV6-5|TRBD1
TGTGCCAGCAGTAATCCGGGACAGTACTATGGCTACACCTTC
CASSNPGQYYGYTF
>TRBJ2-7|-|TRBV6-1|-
TGTGCCAGCAGTGAAATCGCGGGGTCCTACGAGCAGTACTTC
CASSEIAGSYEQYF
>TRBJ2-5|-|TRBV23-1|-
TGCGCCAGCAGTCAGGGTAATCGGGACACTGAAACCCCCGGGGAGGAGACCCAGTACTTC
CASSQGNRDTETPGEETQYF
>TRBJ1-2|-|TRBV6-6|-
TGTGCCAGCAGTTCCACGTCAGTTAACTATGGCTACACCTTC
CASSSTSVNYGYTF
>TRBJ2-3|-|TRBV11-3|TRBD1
TGTGCCAGCAGCCCTAGCCTCAGGGGGTCCACAGATACGCAGTATTTT
CASSPSLRGSTDTQYF
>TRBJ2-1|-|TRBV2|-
TGTGCCAGCAGCCGGGGGAGCTCCCCCAATGAGCAGTTCTTC
CASSRGSSPNEQFF
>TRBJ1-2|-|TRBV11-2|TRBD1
TGTGCCAGCAGCGGTATCAGGACAGGGGACTATGGCTACACCTTC
CASSGIRTGDYGYTF
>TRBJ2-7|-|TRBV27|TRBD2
TGTGCCAGCACCCCCGGGGACTACCCCCAATCGTGGTACGAGCAGTACTTC
CASTPGDYPQSWYEQYF
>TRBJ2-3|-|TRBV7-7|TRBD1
TGTGCCAGCAGCCATAATCCCACCACAGGGGGCGGCACAGATACGCAGTATTTT
CASSHNPTTGGGTDTQYF
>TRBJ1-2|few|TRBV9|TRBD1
TGTGCCAGCAGCGAAGGACAGGGTCCATATGGCTACACCTTC
CASSEGQGPYGYTF
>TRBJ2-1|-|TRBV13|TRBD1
TGTGCCAGCAGCTCAACCCGGGACAGTGCCAATGAGCAGTTCTTC
CASSSTRDSANEQFF
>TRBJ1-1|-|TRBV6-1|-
TGTGCCAGTAGAGGCGGGGGAACGAACACTGAAGCTTTCTTT
CASRGGGTNTEAFF
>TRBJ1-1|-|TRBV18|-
TGTGCCAGCACGCACGACAGGTCGAACACTGAAGCTTTCTTT
CASTHDRSNTEAFF
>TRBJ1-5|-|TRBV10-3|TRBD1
TGTGCCATCAGTAGGACAGGGGACAATCAGCCCCAGCATTTT
CAISRTGDNQPQHF
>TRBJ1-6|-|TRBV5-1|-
TGCGCCAGCAGCGTCAGGGGTCAGGATTCACCCCTCCACTTT
CASSVRGQDSPLHF
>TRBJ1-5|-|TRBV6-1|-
TGTGCCAGCAGTGAAGCGCCGGATCAGCCCCAGCATTTT
CASSEAPDQPQHF
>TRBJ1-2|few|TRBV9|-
TGTGCCAGCAGCGTAGGGAGGGATGGCTACACCTTC
CASSVGRDGYTF
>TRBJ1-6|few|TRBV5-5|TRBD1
TGTGCCAGCAGCTTTCCGGGACAGAGTTCACCCCTCCACTTT
CASSFPGQSSPLHF
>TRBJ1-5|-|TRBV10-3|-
TGTGCCACCCAAGGGCACGGGGTTGGCCTTAGCAATCAGCCCCAGCATTTT
CATQGHGVGLSNQPQHF
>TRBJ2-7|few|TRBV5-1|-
TGCGCCAGCAGCCCTCGGGGTAACGAGCAGTACTTC
CASSPRGNEQYF
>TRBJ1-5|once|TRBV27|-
TGTGCCAGCAATCAAAACCCCGGGGGGAAGACGGTAGCCCAGCATTTT
CASNQNPGGKTVAQHF
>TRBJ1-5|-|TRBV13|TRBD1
TGTGCCAGCAGCCCAGGACAGGGCAATCAGCCCCAGCATTTT
CASSPGQGNQPQHF
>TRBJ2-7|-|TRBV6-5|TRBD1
TGTGCCAGCAGTTACGATGGACAGGCATTCTCCGAGCAGTACTTC
CASSYDGQAFSEQYF
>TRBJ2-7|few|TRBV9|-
TGTGCCAGCAGTGCCGCCCTTGGGGGCTACTACGAGCAGTACTTC
CASSAALGGYYEQYF
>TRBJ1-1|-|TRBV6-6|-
TGTGCCAGCAGTTACGGTACGAACGGTGAAGCTTTCTTT
CASSYGTNGEAFF
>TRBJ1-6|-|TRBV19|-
TGTGCCAGTAACCAACGGGGGGATTCACCCCTCCACTTT
CASNQRGDSPLHF
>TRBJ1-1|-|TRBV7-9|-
TGTGCCAGCAGCAAAGGAACCAAAGACAGGAACACTGAAGCTTTCTTT
CASSKGTKDRNTEAFF
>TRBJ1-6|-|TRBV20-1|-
TGCAGTGCTAGATCGTATGGTTTTATCCAGTTT
CSARSYGFIQF
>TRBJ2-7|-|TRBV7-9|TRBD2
TGTGCCAGCAGCTTCGGGGGGTTCAACGAGCAGTACTTC
CASSFGGFNEQYF
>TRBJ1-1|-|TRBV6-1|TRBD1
TGTGCCAGCAGTGCAGGGGGTACGAACACTGAAGCTTTCTTT
CASSAGGTNTEAFF
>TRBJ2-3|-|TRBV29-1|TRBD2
TGCAGCGTTGAACCCGCTAGCGGGGGTCTAGGTCGTACGCAGTATTTT
CSVEPASGGLGRTQYF
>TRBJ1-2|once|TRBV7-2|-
TGTGCCAGCAGCTTAGCTGGGACACCGAGCTATGGCTACACCTTC
CASSLAGTPSYGYTF
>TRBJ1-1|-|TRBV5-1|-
TGCGCCAGCAGATCAGGTTCCGCTGAAGCTTTCTTT
CASRSGSAEAFF
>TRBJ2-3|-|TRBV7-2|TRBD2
TGTGCCAGCAGCTCTAGCGGGGGGGCAGCAGATACGCAGTATTTT
CASSSSGGAADTQYF
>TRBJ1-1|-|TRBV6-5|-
TGTGCCAGCAGTTTGGACTGGGAGACTGAAGCTTTCTTT
CASSLDWETEAFF
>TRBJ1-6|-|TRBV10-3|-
TGTGCCACGCACCCAGGGCTTCTAAATTCACCCCTCCACTTT
CATHPGLLNSPLHF
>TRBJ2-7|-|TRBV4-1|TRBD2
TGCGCCAGCAGCCCCCTCGGGCAGGGACTATTTTACGAGCAGTACTTC
CASSPLGQGLFYEQYF
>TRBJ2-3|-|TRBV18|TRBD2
TGTGCCAGCTCACCCCGACTAGCGGAGACAGATACGCAGTATTTT
CASSPRLAETDTQYF
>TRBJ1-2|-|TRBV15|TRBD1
TGTGCCACCAGCAGAGATTTTACCCTGACAGGGACAGGGGCTGGCTACACCTTC
CATSRDFTLTGTGAGYTF
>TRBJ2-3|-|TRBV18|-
TGTGCCAGCTCACCAAACAGGGTATACACAGATACGCAGTATTTT
CASSPNRVYTDTQYF
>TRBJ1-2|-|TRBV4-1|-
TGCGCCAGCAGGGGACTCGAGAACTATGGCTACACCTTC
CASRGLENYGYTF
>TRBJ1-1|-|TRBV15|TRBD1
TGTGCCACCAGCAGATCCTGGTTAACAGGGGTGCAACAAATGAACACTGAAGCTTTCTTT
CATSRSWLTGVQQMNTEAFF
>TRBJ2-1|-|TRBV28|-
TGTGCCAGCAGTCTCGACAGATACAATGAGCAGTTCTTC
CASSLDRYNEQFF
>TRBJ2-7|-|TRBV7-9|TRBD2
TGTGCCAGCAGCTTAGGCCTCCCCGGGTGGCGGGGGGCTGACGAGCAGTACTTC
CASSLGLPGWRGADEQYF
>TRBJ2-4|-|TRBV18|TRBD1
TGTGCCAGCTCTTTAGTCCGGGACAGGGTGAACATTCAGTACTTC
CASSLVRDRVNIQYF
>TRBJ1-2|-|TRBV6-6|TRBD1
TGTGCCAGCAGCTCTAACATAGACAGGGTTTATGGCTACACCTTC
CASSSNIDRVYGYTF
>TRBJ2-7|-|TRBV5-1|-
TGCGCCAGCAGCAAAAGGCCGTTTACAGGGAATACCTACGAGCAGTACTTC
CASSKRPFTGNTYEQYF
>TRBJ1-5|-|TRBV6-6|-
TGTGCCAGCAGTTACTCGGTGAGCGGTCAGCCCCAGCATTTT
CASSYSVSGQPQHF